Presented here are 9 T cell receptor beta chains from one specimen sequenced in a study of blood T cells in healthy people across ages. Primed by a sample-barcoded 5' primer and a J-beta primer mix, a second PCR proceeded for about 7 to 11 cycles. Using its own MiXCR run on the 5' RACE reads, TCRdb lists one record per CDR3 protein. This table holds about 1.8 million distinct CDR3 sequences, about 50% found once. The sample consisted of blood. The source of these receptors is a woman aged 40-49 years in good health.

The table lists this clonotype with a few counts. V is TRBV15 and J is TRBJ2-5; no clear D. This CDR3 contains 16 residues. V gave up 0 bases and J gave up 2 bases, with 13 bases separating them. Germline V lookup: CDR1 LNHNV, CDR2 YYDKDF (reference sequence). The CDR3 reads CATSRDQAGSQETQYF. CDR3 nucleotides: TGTGCCACCAGCAGAGATCAGGCCGGTTCACAAGAGACCCAGTACTTC. The full variable domain, in which reference TRBV15 and TRBJ2-5 provide the parts outside the CDR3, is DAMVIQNPRYQVTQFGKPVTLSCSQTLNHNVMYWYQQKSSQAPKLLFHYYDKDFNNEADTPDNFQSRRPNTSFCFLDIRSPGLGDTAMYLCATSRDQAGSQETQYFGPGTRLLVL.

V and J are TRBV28 and TRBJ1-2; TRBD1 agrees at 10 bases. CDR1 MDHEN and CDR2 SYDVKM come from the germline V gene. The V segment lost 5 bases and the J segment 0 bases; nucleotides outside the gene matches: 9. The CDR3 has 17 residues. The CDR3, as DNA: TGTGCCAGCAGTCATGACAGGGGGCTTAAAGCTAACTATGGCTACACCTTC. Translation: CASSHDRGLKANYGYTF.

The CDR3 nucleotides are TGCAGTGCTAGAGGGGACGGGAGGGGAGAGACCCAGTACTTC. Protein: CSARGDGRGETQYF. J is TRBJ2-5 and V is TRBV20-1, with TRBD2 matching over 8 bases. CDR1 and CDR2 from the germline V gene are DFQATT and SNEGSKA (reference sequence). The CDR3 is 14 amino acids. V lost 1 base, J lost 4 bases, and 5 bases stayed unmatched.

The rearrangement links TRBV10-2 to TRBJ2-7, with a tentative D call TRBD1 (5 bases). Trimming removed 7 bases at V and 0 bases at J, with 16 bases between. The germline V gene encodes CDR1 WSHSY and CDR2 SAAADI. This CDR3 has 15 residues. CDR3 DNA sequence: TGCGCCAGCACCCTAGGGGCAGATACCTCCTACGAGCAGTACTTC. Translating it yields CASTLGADTSYEQYF.

The chain is built from TRBV24-1 and TRBJ2-1, with TRBD2 identical over 10 bases. The germline V gene has CDR1 KGHDR and CDR2 SFDVKD. This CDR3 has 15 residues. V lost 4 bases, J lost 6 bases, and 5 bases stayed unmatched. CDR3 protein: CATSDASGGSNEQFF. In DNA form, the CDR3 reads TGTGCCACCAGTGACGCTAGCGGGGGTTCCAATGAGCAGTTCTTC.

This clonotype was counted a few times. This chain uses TRBV5-1 with TRBJ2-1; 7 bases map to TRBD1. CDR3 length: 16 residues. Germline V gene lookup returns CDR1 SGHRS and CDR2 YFSETQ. V lost 0 bases to trimming and J lost 1 base; unmatched junction nucleotides: 4. The CDR3: CASSLEGARSYNEQFF. The CDR3 DNA reads TGCGCCAGCAGCTTGGAGGGGGCGCGGTCCTACAATGAGCAGTTCTTC.

This clonotype was found a few times. The rearrangement links TRBV10-3 to TRBJ2-3, with TRBD1 matching over 8 bases. J gave up 4 bases and V 2 bases, and 5 bases lay outside the gene matches. CDR3 length: 15 residues. In germline, CDR1 is ENHRY, CDR2 SYGVKD. The CDR3 here is CAISERGQASDTQYF. As DNA, the CDR3 is TGTGCCATCAGTGAGAGGGGACAGGCCTCAGATACGCAGTATTTT.

This clonotype was observed once. The rearrangement joins TRBV7-9 to TRBJ2-1; 12 positions agree with TRBD2. Trimming removed 6 bases from V and 7 bases from J; junction bases left unmatched: 7. Germline CDR1 and CDR2: SEHNR and FQNEAQ (reference sequence). CDR3 size: 15 residues. CDR3 nucleotides: TGTGCCAGCAGGTATCTAGCGGGGGGGCCTAATGAGCAGTTCTTC. It specifies CASRYLAGGPNEQFF.

V gene TRBV20-1 combines with J gene TRBJ2-3, with D unresolved. This CDR3 comprises 11 residues. Germline V gene data show CDR1 as DFQATT and CDR2 as SNEGSKA (reference sequence). V was pared by 2 bases and J by 6 bases, with 6 bases between. CDR3 DNA: TGCAGTGCTAGACCAGACGATACGCAGTATTTT. The encoded protein is CSARPDDTQYF.